Described below is a single TCR beta chain sequence and its context. Before being chosen for sequencing, patients had shown CD8+CD57+ cell expansion by flow cytometry. Germline-derived CDR1 and CDR2 are MNHNS and SASEGT. V was shortened by 1 base and J by 3 bases, with 13 bases between the two germline ends. The CDR3 has 16 amino acids. These data are taken from a study of CD8+CD57+ T cells in acquired aplastic anemia. Profiling of TCR beta VDJ combinations and CDR3 sequences used genomic DNA as template. TCRdb passed the reads through MiXCR, listing each CDR3 protein once. The data contain around 160,000 distinct CDR3 sequences, roughly 43% of them singletons.

The chain has TRBV6-1 and TRBJ2-1, with D perhaps matching TRBD2 (7 bases). Sequencing was performed on sorted CD4+, CD8+, or CD8+CD57+ T cells (not recorded which) from PBMCs. This clonotype was sampled from a human donor with aplastic anemia. The CDR3 bases are TGTGCCAGCAGTGAAGTGGGAGGGGGGGACTACAATGAGCAGTTCTTC. Translated: CASSEVGGGDYNEQFF.